Each of the 2 T cell receptor beta chains below was sequenced from the same sample in a study of spatial heterogeneity in lung cancer. The study's findings and limits: Tumor mutation counts were tracked by expanded intratumoral alpha and beta TCR counts.

No antigen has been identified for these receptors. TCRdb ran MiXCR on the 5' RACE reads and lists one entry per CDR3 protein. The listing contains some 78 distinct CDR3 sequences. Time point of the sample: sample taken at primary tumor resection. The specimen comprised lung tumor tissue, sampled at surgery. The origin of the receptors is a female donor with early-stage non-small cell lung cancer.

Notes on this clonotype: As an off-target read in a library built for alpha chains, this beta chain has a frequency of little significance. The chain has TRBV29-1 and TRBJ2-1; 9 nucleotides agree with TRBD1. The V gene end was trimmed by 3 bases and the J gene end by 7 bases; junction bases not matched to a gene: 10. The CDR3 covers 15 residues. Looked up from germline, CDR1 is SQVTM and CDR2 is ANQGSEA. The CDR3 reads CSVDAQAGTGNEQFF. CDR3 nucleotides: TGCAGCGTTGATGCACAGGCCGGGACAGGGAATGAGCAGTTCTTC.

Note on this clonotype: The size of this beta chain means little, since it is a stray read in a library made for alpha chains. The chain links TRBV5-6 to TRBJ2-1, with 9 bases fitting TRBD2. The J segment lost 10 bases and the V segment lost 2 bases, leaving 10 bases of the junction unmatched. The CDR3 is 15 amino acids. Per the germline V gene, CDR1 is SGHDT and CDR2 is YYEEEE. CDR3 protein: CASSFPGGGAPEQFF. DNA of the CDR3: TGTGCCAGCAGCTTCCCAGGCGGGGGGGCCCCAGAGCAGTTCTTC.